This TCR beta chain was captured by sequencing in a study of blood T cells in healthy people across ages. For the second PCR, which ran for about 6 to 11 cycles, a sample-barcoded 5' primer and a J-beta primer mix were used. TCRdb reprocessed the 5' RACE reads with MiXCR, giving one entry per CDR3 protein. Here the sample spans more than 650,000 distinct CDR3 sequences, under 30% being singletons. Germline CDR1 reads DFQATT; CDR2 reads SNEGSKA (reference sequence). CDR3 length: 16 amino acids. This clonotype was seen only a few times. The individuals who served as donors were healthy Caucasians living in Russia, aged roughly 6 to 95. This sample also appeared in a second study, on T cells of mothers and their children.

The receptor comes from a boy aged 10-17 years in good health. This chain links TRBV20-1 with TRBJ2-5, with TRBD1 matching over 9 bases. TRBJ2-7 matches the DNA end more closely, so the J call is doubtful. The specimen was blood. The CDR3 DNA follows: TGCAGTGCCCGAGGGTGGGGACAGGGAATCTCCTACGAGCAGTACTTC. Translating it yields CSARGWGQGISYEQYF.